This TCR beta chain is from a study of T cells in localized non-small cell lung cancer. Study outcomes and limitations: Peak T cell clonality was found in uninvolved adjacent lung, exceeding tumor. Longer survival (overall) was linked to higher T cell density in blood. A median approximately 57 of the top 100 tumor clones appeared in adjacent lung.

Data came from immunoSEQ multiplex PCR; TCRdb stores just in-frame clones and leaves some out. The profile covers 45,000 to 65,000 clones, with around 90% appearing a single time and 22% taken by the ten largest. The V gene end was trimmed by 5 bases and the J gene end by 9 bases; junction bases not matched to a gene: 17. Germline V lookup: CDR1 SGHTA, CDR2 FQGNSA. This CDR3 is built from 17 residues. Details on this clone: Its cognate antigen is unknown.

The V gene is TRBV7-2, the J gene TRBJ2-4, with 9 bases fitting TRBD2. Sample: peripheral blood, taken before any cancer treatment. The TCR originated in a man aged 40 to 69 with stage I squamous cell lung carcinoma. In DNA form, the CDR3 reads TGTGCCAGCAGCCCCCCTAATGCGGGAGGGCGGGGGAGCATTCAGTACTTC. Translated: CASSPPNAGGRGSIQYF.